A single sample gave rise to the 25 T cell receptor beta chains below, sequenced in a study of CD8 T cells in Susac syndrome. RNA, at 0.5 to 1 ug, was reverse transcribed with random hexamers. TCRdb re-derived calls from the immunoSEQ multiplex PCR reads in MiXCR, one entry per CDR3 protein. Among 130,000 or so distinct CDR3 sequences listed, about 93% were seen once. Sequenced: CD4+ T cells from PBMCs. The receptor source for this set is a human donor in good health.

This chain connects TRBV7-9 to TRBJ2-5, with D perhaps TRBD2 (6 bases). The germline gives CDR1 SEHNR, CDR2 FQNEAQ (reference sequence). The CDR3 loop spans 14 amino acids. The germline V and J ends were trimmed by 5 bases and 7 bases, with 17 bases remaining between them. The CDR3 protein is CASSLGGGPGTQYF. Written as DNA, the CDR3 is TGTGCCAGCAGCCTTGGAGGAGGGCCCGGGACCCAGTACTTC.

This chain joins TRBV7-9 and TRBJ1-5; a possible D gene is TRBD1 (5 bases). V lost 1 base, J lost 0 bases, and 16 bases lay in between. The CDR3 spans 18 residues. Germline loops: CDR1 SEHNR, CDR2 FQNEAQ (reference sequence). The CDR3 nucleotides read TGTGCCAGCAGCTTAGGTCTGGGACTGCCACATAGCAATCAGCCCCAGCATTTT. It translates to CASSLGLGLPHSNQPQHF.

The rearrangement uses TRBV18 and TRBJ1-1; TRBD1 aligns across 9 bases. V shed 1 base, J shed 2 bases, and the junction held 11 bases outside the gene matches. The CDR3 extends over 18 amino acids. Germline V CDR1 and CDR2: KGHSH, LQKENI. The DNA for the CDR3 is TGTGCCAGCTCACCACAACGGCCCTGGGGACAGGGCAACACTGAAGCTTTCTTT. Translated: CASSPQRPWGQGNTEAFF.

The chain uses TRBV18 and TRBJ1-5; D remains ambiguous. Germline V CDR1 and CDR2: KGHSH, LQKENI. V dropped 5 bases and J dropped 6 bases, with 14 bases sitting between them. The CDR3 consists of 14 residues. This CDR3 is CASSTGGKSQPQHF. The CDR3 nucleotides are TGTGCCAGCTCAACGGGCGGGAAGAGTCAGCCCCAGCATTTT.

The rearrangement links TRBV9 to TRBJ2-7; 7 bases agree with TRBD1. The trim removed 4 bases at V and 7 bases at J, leaving 5 bases unmatched. Germline CDR1 reads SGDLS; CDR2 reads YYNGEE. The CDR3 runs to 12 residues. CDR3 sequence (DNA): TGTGCCAGCAGCACGACAGGGAATGAGCAGTACTTC. Amino acid sequence: CASSTTGNEQYF.

The genes are TRBV29-1 and TRBJ2-6; 9 bases line up with TRBD1. The CDR3 runs to 17 residues. V dropped 6 bases and J dropped 0; count of bases not matched to a gene: 9. Germline CDR1 SQVTM, CDR2 ANQGSEA. The CDR3 region is CSVHPGTGPSGANVLTF. CDR3 DNA sequence: TGCAGCGTACACCCCGGGACAGGGCCCTCTGGGGCCAACGTCCTGACTTTC.

The genes are TRBV18 and TRBJ1-6; D perhaps matches TRBD1 (5 bases). The CDR3 consists of 15 residues. The V gene's germline CDR1 is KGHSH and CDR2 LQKENI. Trimming pared 6 bases from V and 6 bases from J, leaving 15 bases between. The CDR3 reads CASSPEGPTNSPLHF. The CDR3 bases are TGTGCCAGCTCGCCGGAGGGACCGACTAATTCACCCCTCCACTTT.

This clonotype occurred a few times. The chain joins TRBV5-1 to TRBJ2-7; the D call may be TRBD1 or TRBD2 (5 bases each). The V and J ends lost 4 bases and 5 bases respectively, with 19 bases between them. This CDR3 is built from 15 residues. From germline, CDR1 is SGHRS and CDR2 YFSETQ. CDR3 amino acids: CASSPTRTRGDEQYF. In DNA form, the CDR3 reads TGCGCCAGCAGCCCGACCCGGACACGAGGGGACGAGCAGTACTTC.

This sequence joins TRBV2 and TRBJ1-1; D is uncertain. Germline assignment: CDR1 SNHLY and CDR2 FYNNEI. Trimming cost V 7 bases and J 1 base, with 7 bases left between them. The CDR3 loop spans 12 amino acids. The CDR3 loop reads CASIRPNTEAFF. The DNA of the CDR3 is TGTGCCAGCATAAGACCGAACACTGAAGCTTTCTTT.

The V gene is TRBV3-1, the J gene TRBJ2-5; TRBD2 matches at 10 bases. This CDR3 comprises 16 residues. Germline CDR1 LGHDT, CDR2 YNNKEL (reference sequence). Trimming at V came to 1 base and at J to 2 bases, leaving 4 bases not matched to a gene. The CDR3 protein is CASSQGGLAPQETQYF. The CDR3 coding sequence is TGTGCCAGCAGCCAAGGGGGACTAGCGCCACAAGAGACCCAGTACTTC.

This chain uses TRBV7-9 with TRBJ2-2, with TRBD1 as a possible D gene (6 bases). The CDR3 covers 13 residues. V lost 5 bases and J 4 bases, leaving 8 bases between the germline ends. CDR1 is SEHNR, CDR2 FQNEAQ, per germline (reference sequence). The CDR3 coding sequence is TGTGCCAGCAGCCCCAGGGGCACCGGGGAGCTGTTTTTT. Its translation is CASSPRGTGELFF.

V gene TRBV7-2 combines with J gene TRBJ2-2; 8 positions match TRBD1. V lost 5 bases, J lost 4 bases, and 6 bases stayed unmatched. There are 15 residues in the CDR3. Per germline, CDR1 SGHTA and CDR2 FQGNSA. This CDR3 is CASSPPGQATGELFF. DNA of the CDR3: TGTGCCAGCAGCCCGCCGGGACAGGCCACCGGGGAGCTGTTTTTT.

The chain employs TRBV20-1 and TRBJ1-2; 8 positions agree with TRBD1. The J segment lost 4 bases and the V segment lost 6 bases, leaving 13 bases of the junction unmatched. Germline CDR1 and CDR2: DFQATT and SNEGSKA (reference sequence). The CDR3 runs to 15 residues. The CDR3: CSASADRELLYGYTF. The CDR3 DNA follows: TGCAGTGCCAGTGCGGACAGGGAGCTGCTCTATGGCTACACCTTC.

This chain uses TRBV9 with TRBJ2-2, with TRBD2 matching 8 bases. Germline loops: CDR1 SGDLS, CDR2 YYNGEE. This CDR3 comprises 21 residues. With V trimmed by 0 bases and J by 0 bases, 16 bases remained unmatched. In nucleotides, the CDR3 is TGTGCCAGCAGCGTAGGAGCTACTGGGAGGCTAGCGGGTTCGAACACCGGGGAGCTGTTTTTT. This translates into CASSVGATGRLAGSNTGELFF.

The chain carries TRBV24-1 and TRBJ2-5; D gene unclear. The V gene's germline CDR1 is KGHDR and CDR2 SFDVKD. The V end was cut by 4 bases, the J end by 5 bases, with 10 bases between. The CDR3 runs 13 residues. As DNA, the CDR3 is TGTGCCACCAGTGACCCTCATAAGGAGACCCAGTACTTC. Its protein product is CATSDPHKETQYF.

This chain joins TRBV29-1 and TRBJ1-2; D ambiguous. The germline V and J ends were trimmed by 1 base and 6 bases, with 21 bases remaining between them. There are 16 residues in the CDR3. The germline CDR1 and CDR2 sequences are SQVTM and ANQGSEA. The CDR3: CSVEGIHDLPGNGYTF. The CDR3 coding sequence is TGCAGCGTTGAAGGGATTCATGACCTCCCGGGGAATGGCTACACCTTC.

The genes are TRBV5-5 and TRBJ2-4; D remains ambiguous. Trimming left V 3 bases short and J 4 bases short, with 11 bases between. CDR3 length equals 14 residues. Germline values: CDR1 SGHKS, CDR2 YYEKEE (reference sequence). CDR3 loop: CASSSPGKKNIQYF. CDR3 DNA sequence: TGTGCCAGCAGCTCCCCGGGCAAAAAAAACATTCAGTACTTC. Looking up the rest from reference TRBV5-5 and TRBJ2-4 gives the full variable domain: DAGVTQSPTHLIKTRGQQVTLRCSPISGHKSVSWYQQVLGQGPQFIFQYYEKEERGRGNFPDRFSARQFPNYSSELNVNALLLGDSALYLCASSSPGKKNIQYFGAGTRLSVL.

The chain employs TRBV19 and TRBJ1-1; 7 bases map to TRBD1. The CDR3 is 15 amino acids. The V gene end was trimmed by 5 bases and the J gene end by 5 bases; junction bases not matched to a gene: 11. The germline V gene encodes CDR1 LNHDA and CDR2 SQIVND (reference sequence). CDR3 in DNA: TGTGCCAGTAGTCCCTTCGGACAGGTCGCGACTGAAGCTTTCTTT. Amino acid sequence: CASSPFGQVATEAFF.

This chain links TRBV20-1 with TRBJ2-5, with 10 nucleotides matching TRBD2. This CDR3 contains 14 residues. In germline, CDR1 is DFQATT, CDR2 SNEGSKA (reference sequence). V gave up 6 bases and J gave up 5 bases; unmatched junction bases: 9. The CDR3 sequence: CSANPQREGETQYF. CDR3 bases: TGCAGTGCCAACCCCCAGCGGGAGGGCGAGACCCAGTACTTC.

In its sample, this clonotype was seen once. The chain has TRBV19 and TRBJ1-1; D gene uncertain. Trimming took off 4 bases at V and 3 bases at J, with 9 bases between the two ends. Germline-derived CDR1 and CDR2 are LNHDA and SQIVND (reference sequence). This CDR3 has 13 residues. The CDR3 coding sequence is TGTGCCAGTAGTAAGGTAGTCGACACTGAAGCTTTCTTT. Residues: CASSKVVDTEAFF.

The chain joins TRBV4-3 to TRBJ1-6; D call uncertain. The germline V gene encodes CDR1 LGHNA and CDR2 YSLEER. V lost 1 base and J lost 5, with 6 bases in between. The CDR3 length is 14 residues. CDR3 DNA: TGCGCCAGCAGCCAAGTTCAGAATAATTCACCCCTCCACTTT. This gives the protein CASSQVQNNSPLHF.

The genes are TRBV12-3 or TRBV12-4 and TRBJ1-1; 9 bases match TRBD1. CDR3 size: 15 residues. V was pared by 1 base and J by 4 bases, with 4 bases of the junction left unmatched. The CDR3 region is CASSLETGGGTEAFF. DNA for the CDR3: TGTGCCAGCAGTTTAGAAACAGGGGGCGGCACTGAAGCTTTCTTT.

The chain is built from TRBV10-3 and TRBJ2-5; D not resolved. The germline V gene encodes CDR1 ENHRY and CDR2 SYGVKD. This CDR3 has 15 amino acids. V was cut by 3 bases and J by 4 bases, with 15 bases left in between. The CDR3 region has the DNA TGTGCCATCAGTGACCTGGGATTTCCCCCAGAGACCCAGTACTTC. Translating gives CAISDLGFPPETQYF.

V is TRBV20-1 and J is TRBJ2-1; 7 bases align to TRBD2. Trimming cost V 6 bases and J 15 bases; bases outside gene matches: 17. Germline loops: CDR1 DFQATT, CDR2 SNEGSKA (reference sequence). CDR3 size: 13 residues. The DNA for the CDR3 is TGCAGTGCCGGGACTCCTGTAAGCGGGGTAGGGTTCTTC. This sequence encodes CSAGTPVSGVGFF.

The rearrangement links TRBV4-2 to TRBJ2-2; 14 nucleotides line up with TRBD2. The CDR3 spans 18 residues. In germline, CDR1 is LGHNA, CDR2 YNFKEQ. The J segment lost 7 bases and the V segment lost 1 base, leaving 8 bases of the junction unmatched. DNA of the CDR3: TGTGCCAGCAGCCAAGGAACCGGGACTAGCGGGAGAATCGGGGAGCTGTTTTTT. It yields the protein CASSQGTGTSGRIGELFF.